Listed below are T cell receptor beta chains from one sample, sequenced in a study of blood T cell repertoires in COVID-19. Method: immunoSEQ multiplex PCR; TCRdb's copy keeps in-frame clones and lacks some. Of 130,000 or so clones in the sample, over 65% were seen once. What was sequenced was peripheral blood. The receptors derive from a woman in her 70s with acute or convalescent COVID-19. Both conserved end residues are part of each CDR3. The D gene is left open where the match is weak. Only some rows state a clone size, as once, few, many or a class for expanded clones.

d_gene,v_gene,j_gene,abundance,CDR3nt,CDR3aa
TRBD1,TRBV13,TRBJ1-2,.,TGTGCCAGTCGGGACAGCTTTAACTATGGCTACACCTTC,CASRDSFNYGYTF
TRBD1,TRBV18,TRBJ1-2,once,TGTGCCAGCTCCCCCGGGACAGGGAACTATGGCTACACCTTC,CASSPGTGNYGYTF
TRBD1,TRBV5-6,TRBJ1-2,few,TGTGCCAGCAGCTTGGTCGGGACAGGGTTTGTCACCTTC,CASSLVGTGFVTF
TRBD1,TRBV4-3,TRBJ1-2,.,TGCGCCAGCAGCCACAGACAGGGTGTGAGTGGCTACACCTTC,CASSHRQGVSGYTF
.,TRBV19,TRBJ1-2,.,TGTGCCAGTAGTCTGAGAGCAGGGGACTATGGCTACACCTTC,CASSLRAGDYGYTF
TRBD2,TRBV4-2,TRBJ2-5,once,TGTGCCAGCAGCCAAGACGGCGGGGGGCGCCAAGAGACCCAGTACTTC,CASSQDGGGRQETQYF
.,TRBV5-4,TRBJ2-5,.,TGTGCCAGCAGCCTGACAAGGGGGCAAGAGACCCAGTACTTC,CASSLTRGQETQYF
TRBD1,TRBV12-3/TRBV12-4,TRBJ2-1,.,TGTGCCAGCAGATCGACAGGGTACAATGAGCAGTTCTTC,CASRSTGYNEQFF
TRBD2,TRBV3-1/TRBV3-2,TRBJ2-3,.,TGTGCCAGCAGCCAGGGCGGGGGGGCGTCAGATACGCAGTATTTT,CASSQGGGASDTQYF
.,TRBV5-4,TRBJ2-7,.,TGTGCCAGCAGCTTTAATGAGCAGTACTTC,CASSFNEQYF
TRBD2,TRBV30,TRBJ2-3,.,TGTGCCTGGAGAGGACTAGCGTCGACAGATACGCAGTATTTT,CAWRGLASTDTQYF
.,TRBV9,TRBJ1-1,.,TGTGCCAGCAACCGGGTAGGGAGGTCTGAAGCTTTCTTT,CASNRVGRSEAFF
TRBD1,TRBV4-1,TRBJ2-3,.,TGCGCCAGCAGCGTGCGAGGACAGGGCACAGATACGCAGTATTTT,CASSVRGQGTDTQYF
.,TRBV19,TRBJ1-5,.,TGTGCCAGTAGTATAGATTGGCAGGAGGAGCCCCAGCATTTT,CASSIDWQEEPQHF
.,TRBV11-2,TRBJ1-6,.,TGTGCCAGCAGCTTAACCCCAGGGACTCATAATTCACCCCTCCACTTT,CASSLTPGTHNSPLHF
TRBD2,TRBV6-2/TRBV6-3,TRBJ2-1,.,TGTGCCAGCAGTTACGAGGCGGGGGGCTACAATGAGCAGTTCTTC,CASSYEAGGYNEQFF
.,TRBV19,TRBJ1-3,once,TGTGCCAGTAGTTACGGAGACTCTGGAAACACCATATATTTT,CASSYGDSGNTIYF
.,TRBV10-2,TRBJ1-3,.,TGCGCCAGCAGGATACCGGGGAGCTCTGGAAACACCATATATTTT,CASRIPGSSGNTIYF
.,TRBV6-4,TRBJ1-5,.,TGTGCCAGCAGTGACTCGGGGGCCTACCCCCAGCATTTT,CASSDSGAYPQHF
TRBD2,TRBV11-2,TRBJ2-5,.,TGTGCCAGCAGCCCTGGACTAGCGGGGCGAGAGACCCAGTACTTC,CASSPGLAGRETQYF
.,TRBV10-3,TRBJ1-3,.,TGTGCCATCAGTTCACACCTCTCTGGAAACACCATATATTTT,CAISSHLSGNTIYF
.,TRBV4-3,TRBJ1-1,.,TGCGCCAGCAGCCAAGACAAAGTATGGGAGATTGAAGCTTTCTTT,CASSQDKVWEIEAFF
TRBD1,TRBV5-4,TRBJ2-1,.,TGTGCCAGCAGCTTGGATGGGACAGGGCTCAATGAGCAGTTCTTC,CASSLDGTGLNEQFF
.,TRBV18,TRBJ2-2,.,TGTGCCAGCTCACCAGTGGGGGGAAACACCCTCGTCGGGGAGCTGTTTTTT,CASSPVGGNTLVGELFF
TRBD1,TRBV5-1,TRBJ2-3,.,TGCGCCAGCAGCACCGGGACAGGGGCAGTGGGTACGCAGTATTTT,CASSTGTGAVGTQYF
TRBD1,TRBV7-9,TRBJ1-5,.,TGTGCCAGCAGCTTAGGGTCCGGGACAGGGGGCCAGCCCCAGCATTTT,CASSLGSGTGGQPQHF
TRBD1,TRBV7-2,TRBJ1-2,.,TGTGCCAGCAGATCTCAGACAGGGGGTTTGGGAGGCTACACCTTC,CASRSQTGGLGGYTF